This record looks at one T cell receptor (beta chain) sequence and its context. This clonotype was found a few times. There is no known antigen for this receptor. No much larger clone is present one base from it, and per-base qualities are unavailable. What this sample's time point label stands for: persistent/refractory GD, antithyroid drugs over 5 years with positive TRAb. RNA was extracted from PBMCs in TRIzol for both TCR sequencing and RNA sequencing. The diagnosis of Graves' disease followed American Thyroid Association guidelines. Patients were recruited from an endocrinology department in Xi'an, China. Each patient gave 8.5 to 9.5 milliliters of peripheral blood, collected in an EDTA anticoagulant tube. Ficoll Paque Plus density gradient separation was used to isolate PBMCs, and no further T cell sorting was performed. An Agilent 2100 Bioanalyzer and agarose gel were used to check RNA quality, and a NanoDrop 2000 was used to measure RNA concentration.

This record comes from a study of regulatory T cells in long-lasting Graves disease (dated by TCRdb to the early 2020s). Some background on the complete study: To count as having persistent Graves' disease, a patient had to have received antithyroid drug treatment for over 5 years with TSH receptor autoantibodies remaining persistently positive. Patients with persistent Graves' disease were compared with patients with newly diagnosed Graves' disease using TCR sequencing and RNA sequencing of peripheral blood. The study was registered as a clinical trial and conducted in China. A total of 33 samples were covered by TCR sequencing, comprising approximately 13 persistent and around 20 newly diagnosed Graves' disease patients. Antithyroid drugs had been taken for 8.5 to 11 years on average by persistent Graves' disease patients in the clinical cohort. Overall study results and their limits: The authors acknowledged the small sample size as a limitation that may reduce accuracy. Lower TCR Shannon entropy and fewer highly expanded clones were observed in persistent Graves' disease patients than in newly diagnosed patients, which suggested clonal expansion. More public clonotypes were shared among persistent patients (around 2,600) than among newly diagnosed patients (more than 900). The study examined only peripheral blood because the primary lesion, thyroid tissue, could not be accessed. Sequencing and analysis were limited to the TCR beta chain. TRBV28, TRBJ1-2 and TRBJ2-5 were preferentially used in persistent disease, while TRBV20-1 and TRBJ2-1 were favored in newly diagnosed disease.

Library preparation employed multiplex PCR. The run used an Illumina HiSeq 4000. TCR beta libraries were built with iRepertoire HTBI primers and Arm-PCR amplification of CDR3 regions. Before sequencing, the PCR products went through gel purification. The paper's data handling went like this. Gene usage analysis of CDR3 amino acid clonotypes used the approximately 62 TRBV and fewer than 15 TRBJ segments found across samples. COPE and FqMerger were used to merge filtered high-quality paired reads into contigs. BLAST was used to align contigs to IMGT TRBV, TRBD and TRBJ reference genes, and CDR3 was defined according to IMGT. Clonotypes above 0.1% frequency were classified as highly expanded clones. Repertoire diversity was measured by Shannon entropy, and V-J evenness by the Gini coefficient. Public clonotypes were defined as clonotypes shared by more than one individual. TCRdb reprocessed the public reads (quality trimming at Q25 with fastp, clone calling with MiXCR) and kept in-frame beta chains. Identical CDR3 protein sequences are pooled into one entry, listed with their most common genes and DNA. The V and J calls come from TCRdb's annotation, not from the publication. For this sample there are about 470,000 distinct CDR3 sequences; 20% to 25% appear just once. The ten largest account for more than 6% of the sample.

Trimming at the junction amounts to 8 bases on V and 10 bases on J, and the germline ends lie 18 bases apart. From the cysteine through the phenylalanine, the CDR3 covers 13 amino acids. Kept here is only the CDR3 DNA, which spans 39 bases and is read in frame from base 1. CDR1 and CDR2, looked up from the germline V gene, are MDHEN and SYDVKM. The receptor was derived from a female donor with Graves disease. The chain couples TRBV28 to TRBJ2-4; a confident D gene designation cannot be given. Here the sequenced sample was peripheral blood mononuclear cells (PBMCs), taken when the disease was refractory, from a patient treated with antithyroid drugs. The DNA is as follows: TGTGCCAGCTCCCTTATGGAAGCCCGTATTCAGTACTTC. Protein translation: CASSLMEARIQYF.